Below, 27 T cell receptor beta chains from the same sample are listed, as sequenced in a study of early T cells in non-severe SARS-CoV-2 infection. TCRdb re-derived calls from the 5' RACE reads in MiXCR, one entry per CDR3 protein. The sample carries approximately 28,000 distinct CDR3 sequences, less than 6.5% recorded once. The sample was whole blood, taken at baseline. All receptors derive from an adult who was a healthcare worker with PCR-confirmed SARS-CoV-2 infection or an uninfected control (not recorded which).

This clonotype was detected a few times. DNA for the CDR3: TGTGCCAGCAGCTCTCTGAGCGGGAGGTCCTACAATGAGCAGTTCTTC. Translation: CASSSLSGRSYNEQFF. The chain is built from TRBV11-2 and TRBJ2-1, with 9 bases lining up with TRBD2. In germline, CDR1 is SGHAT, CDR2 FQNNGV. CDR3 length: 16 amino acids. The ends lost 4 bases at V and 1 base at J; junction bases unmatched: 5. The full variable domain, rest sourced from reference TRBV11-2 and TRBJ2-1, is EAGVAQSPRYKIIEKRQSVAFWCNPISGHATLYWYQQILGQGPKLLIQFQNNGVVDDSQLPKDRFSAERLKGVDSTLKIQPAKLEDSAVYLCASSSLSGRSYNEQFFGPGTRLTVL.

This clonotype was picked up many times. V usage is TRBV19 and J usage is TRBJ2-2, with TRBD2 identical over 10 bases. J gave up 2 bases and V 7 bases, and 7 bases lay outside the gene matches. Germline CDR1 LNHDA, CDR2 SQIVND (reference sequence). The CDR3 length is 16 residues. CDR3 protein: CASMGWTSGNTGELFF. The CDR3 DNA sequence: TGTGCCAGTATGGGCTGGACTAGCGGAAACACCGGGGAGCTGTTTTTT.

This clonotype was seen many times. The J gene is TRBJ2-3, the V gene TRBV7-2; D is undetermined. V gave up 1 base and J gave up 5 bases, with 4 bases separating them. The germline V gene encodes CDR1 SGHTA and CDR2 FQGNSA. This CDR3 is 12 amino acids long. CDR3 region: CASSLVGDTQYF. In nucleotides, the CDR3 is TGTGCCAGCAGCTTAGTCGGAGATACGCAGTATTTT.

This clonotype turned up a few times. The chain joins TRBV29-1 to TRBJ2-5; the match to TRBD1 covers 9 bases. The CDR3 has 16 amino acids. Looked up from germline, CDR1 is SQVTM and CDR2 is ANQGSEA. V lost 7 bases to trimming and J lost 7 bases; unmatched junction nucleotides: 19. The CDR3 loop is CSANTGGSVLLVTQYF. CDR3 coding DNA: TGCAGCGCCAACACAGGGGGCTCGGTACTGTTAGTGACCCAGTACTTC.

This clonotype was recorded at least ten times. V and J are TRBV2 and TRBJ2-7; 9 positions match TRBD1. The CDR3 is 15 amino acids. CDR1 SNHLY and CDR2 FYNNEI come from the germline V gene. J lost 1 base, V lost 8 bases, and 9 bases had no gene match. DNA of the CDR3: TGTGCCAGCCGCGCTAAGACAGGGGGATCCTACGAGCAGTACTTC. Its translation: CASRAKTGGSYEQYF.

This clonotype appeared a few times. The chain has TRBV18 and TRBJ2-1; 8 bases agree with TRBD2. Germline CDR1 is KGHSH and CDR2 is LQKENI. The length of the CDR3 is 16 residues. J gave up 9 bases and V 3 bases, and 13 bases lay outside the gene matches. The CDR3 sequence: CASSPLSGLVGGEQFF. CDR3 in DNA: TGTGCCAGCTCACCTCTCTCGGGACTAGTCGGCGGTGAGCAGTTCTTC.

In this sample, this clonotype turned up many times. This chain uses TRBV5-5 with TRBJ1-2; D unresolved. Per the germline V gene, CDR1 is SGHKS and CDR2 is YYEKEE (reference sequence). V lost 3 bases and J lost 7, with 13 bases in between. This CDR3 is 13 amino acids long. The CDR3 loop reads CASSSWADPGYTF. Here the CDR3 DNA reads TGTGCCAGCAGCTCCTGGGCCGATCCTGGCTACACCTTC.

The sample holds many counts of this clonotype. The CDR3 DNA is TGTGCCAGCAGCTTATCCGATAATTCACCCCTCCACTTT. Protein sequence: CASSLSDNSPLHF. The rearrangement links TRBV5-5 to TRBJ1-6; D remains unclear. Looked up from germline, CDR1 is SGHKS and CDR2 is YYEKEE (reference sequence). This CDR3 has 13 residues. V was trimmed by 2 bases and J by 5 bases, leaving 5 bases between them.

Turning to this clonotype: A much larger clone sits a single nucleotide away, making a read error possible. In DNA, the CDR3 is TGTGCCAGCAGCTTTACAGGACACGAGCAGTACTTC. It is translated as CASSFTGHEQYF. The chain is built from TRBV7-2 and TRBJ2-7; TRBD1 might be the D (5 bases). The V gene lost 3 bases and the J gene lost 5 bases, with 8 bases spanning the gap. CDR3 length: 12 amino acids. CDR1 SGHTA and CDR2 FQGNSA come from the germline V gene.

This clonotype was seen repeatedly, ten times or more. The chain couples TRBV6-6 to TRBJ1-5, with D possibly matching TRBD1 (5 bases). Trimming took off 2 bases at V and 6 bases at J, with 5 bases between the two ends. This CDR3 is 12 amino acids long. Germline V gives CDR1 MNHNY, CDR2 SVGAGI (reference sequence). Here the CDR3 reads CASSYGGQPQHF. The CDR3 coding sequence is TGTGCCAGCAGTTACGGGGGTCAGCCCCAGCATTTT.

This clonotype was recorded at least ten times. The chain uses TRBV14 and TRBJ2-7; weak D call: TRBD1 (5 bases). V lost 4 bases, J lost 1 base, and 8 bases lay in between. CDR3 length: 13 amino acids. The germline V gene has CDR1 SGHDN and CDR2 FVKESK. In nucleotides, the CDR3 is TGTGCCAGCAGCCGGGGCAGTTCCTACGAGCAGTACTTC. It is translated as CASSRGSSYEQYF. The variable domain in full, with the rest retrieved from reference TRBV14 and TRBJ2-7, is EAGVTQFPSHSVIEKGQTVTLRCDPISGHDNLYWYRRVMGKEIKFLLHFVKESKQDESGMPNNRFLAERTGGTYSTLKVQPAELEDSGVYFCASSRGSSYEQYFGPGTRLTVT.

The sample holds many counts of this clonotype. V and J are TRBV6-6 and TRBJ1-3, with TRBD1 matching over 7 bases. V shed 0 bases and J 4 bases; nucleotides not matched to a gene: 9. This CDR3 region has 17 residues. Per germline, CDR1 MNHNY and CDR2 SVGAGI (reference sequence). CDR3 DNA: TGTGCCAGCAGTTACTCGCCGAGCACAGGGGTGGGAAACACCATATATTTT. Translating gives CASSYSPSTGVGNTIYF.

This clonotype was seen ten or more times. The CDR3 reads CSVGKYQETQYF. The CDR3 DNA reads as TGCAGCGTTGGAAAGTACCAAGAGACCCAGTACTTC. The J gene is TRBJ2-5, the V gene TRBV29-1, with unresolved D. V was trimmed by 4 bases and J by 0 bases, leaving 6 bases between them. The CDR3 covers 12 residues. The germline V gene has CDR1 SQVTM and CDR2 ANQGSEA.

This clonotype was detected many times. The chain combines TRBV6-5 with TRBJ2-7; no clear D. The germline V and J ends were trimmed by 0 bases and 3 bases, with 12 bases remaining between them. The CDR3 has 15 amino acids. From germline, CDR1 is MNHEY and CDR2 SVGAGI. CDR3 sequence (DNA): TGTGCCAGCAGTTACTCTGGCGGAGAACGCTACGAGCAGTACTTC. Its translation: CASSYSGGERYEQYF.

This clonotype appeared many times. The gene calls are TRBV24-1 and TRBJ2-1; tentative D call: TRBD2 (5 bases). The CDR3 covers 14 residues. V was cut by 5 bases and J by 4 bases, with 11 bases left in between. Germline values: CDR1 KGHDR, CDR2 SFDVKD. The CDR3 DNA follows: TGTGCCACCAGTGCAGCGGCCGGATACAATGAGCAGTTCTTC. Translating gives CATSAAAGYNEQFF.

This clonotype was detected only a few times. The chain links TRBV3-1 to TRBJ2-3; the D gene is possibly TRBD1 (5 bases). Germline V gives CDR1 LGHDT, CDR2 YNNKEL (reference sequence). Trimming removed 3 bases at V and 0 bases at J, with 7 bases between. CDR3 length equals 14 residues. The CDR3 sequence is CASSQSGSTDTQYF. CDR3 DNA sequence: TGTGCCAGCAGCCAGTCAGGGAGCACAGATACGCAGTATTTT.

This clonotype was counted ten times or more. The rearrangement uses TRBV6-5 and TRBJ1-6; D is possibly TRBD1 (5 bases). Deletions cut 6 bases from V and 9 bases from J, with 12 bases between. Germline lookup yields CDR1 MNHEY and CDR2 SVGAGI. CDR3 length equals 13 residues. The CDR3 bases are TGTGCCAGCAGGGACACGGCTATTTCACCCCTCCACTTT. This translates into CASRDTAISPLHF.

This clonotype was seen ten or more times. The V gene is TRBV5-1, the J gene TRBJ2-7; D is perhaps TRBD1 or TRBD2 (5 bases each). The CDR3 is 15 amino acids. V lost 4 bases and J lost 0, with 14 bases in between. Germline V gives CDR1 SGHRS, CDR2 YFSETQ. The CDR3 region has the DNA TGCGCCAGCAGCCCTGGGGACGGTAGCTCCTACGAGCAGTACTTC. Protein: CASSPGDGSSYEQYF.

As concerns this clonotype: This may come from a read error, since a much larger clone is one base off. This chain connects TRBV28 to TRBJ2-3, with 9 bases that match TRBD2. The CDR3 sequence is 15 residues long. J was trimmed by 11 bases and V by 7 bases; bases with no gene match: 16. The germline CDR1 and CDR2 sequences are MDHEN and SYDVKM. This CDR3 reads CASNPLAGAAELQYF. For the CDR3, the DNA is TGTGCCAGCAATCCCTTAGCGGGAGCGGCTGAACTGCAGTATTTT.

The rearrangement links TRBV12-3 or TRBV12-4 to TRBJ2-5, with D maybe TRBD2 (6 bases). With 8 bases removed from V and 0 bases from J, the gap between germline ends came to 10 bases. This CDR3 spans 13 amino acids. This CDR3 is CASRRGNQETQYF. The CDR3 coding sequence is TGTGCCAGCCGACGGGGGAACCAAGAGACCCAGTACTTC.

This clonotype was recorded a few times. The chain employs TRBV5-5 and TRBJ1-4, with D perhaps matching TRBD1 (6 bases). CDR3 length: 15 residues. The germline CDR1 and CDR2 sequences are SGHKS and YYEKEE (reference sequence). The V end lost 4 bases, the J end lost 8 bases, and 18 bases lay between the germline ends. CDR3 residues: CASSPLGQGREKLFF. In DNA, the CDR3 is TGTGCCAGCAGCCCATTAGGGCAGGGGCGGGAAAAACTGTTTTTT.

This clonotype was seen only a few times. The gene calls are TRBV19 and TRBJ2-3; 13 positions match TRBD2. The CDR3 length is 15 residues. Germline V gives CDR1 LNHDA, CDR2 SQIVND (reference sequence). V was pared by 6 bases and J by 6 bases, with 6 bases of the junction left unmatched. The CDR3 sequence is CASRTGLAGRDTQYF. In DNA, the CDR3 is TGTGCCAGTAGAACGGGACTAGCGGGGCGGGATACGCAGTATTTT.

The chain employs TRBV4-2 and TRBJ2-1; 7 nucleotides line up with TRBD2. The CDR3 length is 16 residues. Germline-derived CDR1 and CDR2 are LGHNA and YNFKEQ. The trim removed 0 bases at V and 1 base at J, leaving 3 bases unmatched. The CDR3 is CASSQDNGGSYNEQFF. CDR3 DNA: TGTGCCAGCAGCCAAGATAACGGGGGGTCCTACAATGAGCAGTTCTTC.

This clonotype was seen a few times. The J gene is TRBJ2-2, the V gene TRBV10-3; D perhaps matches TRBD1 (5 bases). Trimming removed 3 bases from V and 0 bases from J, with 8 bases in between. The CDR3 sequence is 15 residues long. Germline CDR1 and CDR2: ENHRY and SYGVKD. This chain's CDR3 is CAISERTSNTGELFF. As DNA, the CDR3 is TGTGCCATCAGTGAAAGGACATCGAACACCGGGGAGCTGTTTTTT.

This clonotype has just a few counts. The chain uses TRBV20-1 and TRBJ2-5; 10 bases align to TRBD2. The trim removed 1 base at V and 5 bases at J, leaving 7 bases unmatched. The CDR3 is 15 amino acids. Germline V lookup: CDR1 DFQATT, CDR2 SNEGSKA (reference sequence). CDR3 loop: CSARALAGAGETQYF. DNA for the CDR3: TGCAGTGCTAGAGCCCTAGCGGGAGCGGGCGAGACCCAGTACTTC.

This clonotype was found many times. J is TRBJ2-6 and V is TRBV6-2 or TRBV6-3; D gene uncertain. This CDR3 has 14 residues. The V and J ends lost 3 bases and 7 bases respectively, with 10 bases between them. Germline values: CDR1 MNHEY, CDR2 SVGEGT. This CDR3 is CASSYLSLANVLTF. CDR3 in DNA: TGTGCCAGCAGTTATCTGAGCCTCGCCAACGTCCTGACTTTC.

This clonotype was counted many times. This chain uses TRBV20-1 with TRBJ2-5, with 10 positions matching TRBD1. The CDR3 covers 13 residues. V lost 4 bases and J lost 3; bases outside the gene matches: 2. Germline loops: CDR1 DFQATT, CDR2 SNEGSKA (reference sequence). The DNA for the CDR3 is TGCAGTGCTACGACAGGGGGCGAAGAGACCCAGTACTTC. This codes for CSATTGGEETQYF.